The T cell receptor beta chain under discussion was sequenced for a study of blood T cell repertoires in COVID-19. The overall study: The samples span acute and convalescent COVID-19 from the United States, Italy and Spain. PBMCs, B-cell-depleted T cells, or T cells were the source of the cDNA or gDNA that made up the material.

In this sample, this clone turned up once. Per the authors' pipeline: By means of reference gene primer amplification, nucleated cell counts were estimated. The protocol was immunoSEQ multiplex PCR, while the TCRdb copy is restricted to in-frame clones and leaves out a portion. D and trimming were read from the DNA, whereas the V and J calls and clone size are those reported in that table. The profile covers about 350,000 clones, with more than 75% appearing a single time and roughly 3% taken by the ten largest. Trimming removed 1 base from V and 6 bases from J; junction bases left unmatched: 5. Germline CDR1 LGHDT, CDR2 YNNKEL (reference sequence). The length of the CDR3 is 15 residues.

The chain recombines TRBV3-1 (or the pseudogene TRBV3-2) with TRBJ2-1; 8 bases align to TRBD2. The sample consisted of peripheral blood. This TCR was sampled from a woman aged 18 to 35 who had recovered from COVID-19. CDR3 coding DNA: TGTGCCAGCAGCCAAGTGGAAGCGGGAGTCAATGAGCAGTTCTTC. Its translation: CASSQVEAGVNEQFF.